This T cell receptor beta chain is from a study of control samples from healthy donors and cancer patients (TCRdb year 2020). A remark on this clone: Its specific antigen is unknown. The sample holds no much larger clone one base away, and base qualities are not on file.

Including cysteine and phenylalanine, the CDR3 has 12 amino acids. Of all the DNA, just the CDR3 is kept, 36 bases in frame from base 1. Taken from the germline V gene (reference sequence), the CDR1 and CDR2 loops are GTSNPN and SVGIG. V is cut by 2 bases and J by 8 bases, and the space between the germline ends is 12 bases. The receptor library was made with the immunoSEQ multiplex PCR assay. Imported from immuneACCESS, the table was reduced by TCRdb to in-frame sequences with V and J called. These copies leave out some clones; in studies compared against another copy, an unresolved V gene accounts for under half, and the cause of the remainder is not known. Present in this sample are about 140,000 clones, about 85% of which were seen just once. Around 9% of the sample is held by the ten biggest clonotypes.

Sequencing was carried out using blood. The sequence derives from a woman aged 25-40 years in good health. Recombination connected TRBV30 to TRBJ1-1; no D gene is confidently identified. The CDR3 region has the sequence CAWSLGTIEAFF. The DNA sequence is as follows: TGTGCCTGGAGTTTAGGAACGATCGAAGCTTTCTTT.